Listed here is a single T cell receptor beta chain. This clone's antigen is unknown. No base quality information exists; no much larger clone differs at one position. The sample belongs to a study of blood T cell repertoires in COVID-19 (dated by TCRdb to between 2020 and 2021). At the level of the whole study: Samples covering the acute and convalescent phases of COVID-19 were provided by collaborators in the United States, Italy and Spain. The material from the prospective study consisted of cDNA or gDNA derived from T cells, B-cell-depleted T cells, or PBMCs. Subjects who had been exposed to COVID-19, were actively infected with it, or had recovered from it provided the deeply sampled blood TCRbeta repertoires that made up the dataset. The repertoires were released in a freely available public database intended as a resource for research on the immune response to SARS-CoV-2. The samples were drawn from the first 160 participants of the ongoing ImmuneRACE study and from 1,200 or so subjects provided by 6 global collaborators. A de-identified subject ID, COVID-19 status, age in years and sex were almost always included in the sample metadata. Where available, HLA class I and class II types were taken from metadata supplied by the sample provider and were not determined by assay-based typing.

TCRbeta CDR3 regions were amplified from genomic DNA using the immunoSEQ Assay, a bias-controlled multiplex PCR. The study's processing was this. Nucleated cell counts per sample were estimated from amplification of reference gene primers within the assay. To quantify the absolute abundance of each unique TCRbeta CDR3 rearrangement, sequence reads were collapsed and filtered. Productive Simpson clonality was computed per sample as the square root of Simpson's diversity index over productive rearrangements. TCRdb obtained this table from immuneACCESS and retained in-frame rearrangements with V and J assigned. These tables miss some clones; where compared with another copy, unresolved V genes account for less than half of the shortfall, and the remainder is unexplained. V, J and clone size are taken as reported in that table, and D and trimming were inferred from the DNA itself. The sample table records roughly 66,000 clones; approximately 80% of these occur just once. 6.6% of the sample lies in the top ten.

Whole blood was collected in K2EDTA tubes by collaborating institutions according to the institutions' own protocols. For TCRbeta analysis, collaborator samples were shipped as frozen whole blood, as isolated PBMCs, or as DNA extracted from either sample type. The investigation overall reported the following: How much clinical and demographic metadata was included differed by source and by participant, and the metadata was provided uncurated.

Measured from the cysteine to the phenylalanine, the CDR3 is 15 residues long. Only the CDR3 region is kept as DNA, spanning 45 bases read in frame from base 1. For CDR1 and CDR2, the germline V gene (reference sequence) lists LNHDA and SQIVND. V has 5 bases trimmed and J has 3 bases trimmed; junction bases matching no gene number 4. The clonotype comes from a man between 60 and 75 years old with acute or convalescent COVID-19. Sequenced input: peripheral blood. The receptor chain draws on TRBV19 and TRBJ1-5, and 10 junction bases match TRBD1. The CDR3 sequence is CASSPGQGNNQPQHF. The sequenced DNA is TGTGCCAGTAGTCCGGGACAGGGGAACAATCAGCCCCAGCATTTT.